The 26 T cell receptor beta chains listed next were all sequenced from one sample in a study of blood T cell repertoires in COVID-19. Generated by immunoSEQ multiplex PCR, the TCRdb table keeps only in-frame clones and is missing some. Among 90,000 to 150,000 clones listed, about 85% were seen once. Specimen: peripheral blood. The receptor source for this set is an elderly man with acute or convalescent COVID-19.

This clone has a handful of counts. The chain combines TRBV2 with TRBJ2-3; 7 nucleotides line up with TRBD1. CDR3 size: 11 residues. J was trimmed by 11 bases and V by 7 bases; bases with no gene match: 6. CDR1 SNHLY and CDR2 FYNNEI come from the germline V gene. The CDR3 DNA reads as TGTGCCAGCAATACAGGGGTCAGGCAGTATTTT. It is translated as CASNTGVRQYF.

The V and J genes are TRBV6-4 and TRBJ1-1, with 7 bases lining up with TRBD1. The CDR3 is 14 amino acids. V gave up 6 bases and J gave up 0 bases; unmatched junction bases: 4. Germline values: CDR1 MRHNA, CDR2 SNTAGT. In DNA form, the CDR3 reads TGTGCCAGCAGCAAGACAGGGCTGAACACTGAAGCTTTCTTT. Translation gives CASSKTGLNTEAFF.

The chain is built from TRBV6-1 and TRBJ1-3; 7 bases agree with TRBD1. The CDR3 runs to 19 residues. The V gene end was trimmed by 4 bases and the J gene end by 3 bases; junction bases not matched to a gene: 18. Germline CDR1 reads MNHNS; CDR2 reads SASEGT. The CDR3 DNA is TGTGCCAGCAGTGCAGGGGGAACAGCATCTCTCTACGTTGGAAACACCATATATTTT. Its translation is CASSAGGTASLYVGNTIYF.

The chain recombines TRBV7-2 with TRBJ1-2; D is undetermined. This CDR3 comprises 13 residues. The germline CDR1 and CDR2 sequences are SGHTA and FQGNSA. Trimming removed 7 bases from V and 4 bases from J, with 13 bases in between. CDR3 in amino acids: CASTGYVSYGYTF. CDR3 nucleotide sequence: TGTGCCAGCACGGGGTATGTTAGCTATGGCTACACCTTC.

This rearrangement joins TRBV6-2 or TRBV6-3 to TRBJ1-5; 9 positions agree with TRBD1. Per the germline V gene, CDR1 is MNHEY and CDR2 is SVGEGT. There are 15 residues in the CDR3. V lost 6 bases and J lost 1; bases outside the gene matches: 4. The CDR3: CASSRTGVSNQPQHF. DNA of the CDR3: TGTGCCAGCAGCAGGACAGGGGTGAGCAATCAGCCCCAGCATTTT.

This chain links TRBV6-5 with TRBJ1-2, with D unclear. Germline V CDR1 and CDR2: MNHEY, SVGAGI. Trimming took off 6 bases at V and 5 bases at J, with 7 bases between the two ends. The CDR3 runs 11 residues. This chain's CDR3 is CASRANYGYTF. In DNA form, the CDR3 reads TGTGCCAGCAGGGCAAATTATGGCTACACCTTC.

The chain carries TRBV25-1 and TRBJ2-5; 7 bases agree with TRBD1. The V gene's germline CDR1 is MGHDK and CDR2 SYGVNS. This CDR3 contains 15 residues. Germline trimming cut 6 bases from V and 1 base from J; bases unmatched to any gene: 8. The CDR3 loop reads CASSDPGTAQETQYF. The CDR3 region has the DNA TGTGCCAGCAGCGATCCCGGGACAGCCCAAGAGACCCAGTACTTC.

This sequence joins TRBV3-1 (or the pseudogene TRBV3-2) and TRBJ2-2, with a weak D call TRBD1 (5 bases). The CDR3 length is 15 residues. Looked up from germline, CDR1 is LGHDT and CDR2 is YNNKEL (reference sequence). V was clipped by 4 bases and J by 3 bases, with 12 bases between them. This CDR3 is CASSLGARDTGELFF. The CDR3 DNA is TGTGCCAGCAGCCTTGGGGCCAGGGACACCGGGGAGCTGTTTTTT.

The chain couples TRBV6-5 to TRBJ1-4; D is unresolved. The CDR3 runs to 14 residues. CDR1 is MNHEY, CDR2 SVGAGI, per germline. V was cut by 7 bases and J by 0 bases, with 9 bases left in between. The DNA of the CDR3 is TGTGCCAGCAAACGAGGGTCAACTAATGAAAAACTGTTTTTT. Protein sequence: CASKRGSTNEKLFF.

The chain couples TRBV11-1 to TRBJ2-3, with 11 bases fitting TRBD2. This CDR3 is 15 amino acids long. The germline CDR1 and CDR2 sequences are SGHAT and FQDESV (reference sequence). Trimming at V came to 5 bases and at J to 1 base, leaving 2 bases not matched to a gene. The CDR3 loop reads CASSAGLAGTDTQYF. The CDR3 region has the DNA TGTGCCAGCAGCGCGGGACTAGCGGGCACAGATACGCAGTATTTT.

The chain uses TRBV30 and TRBJ2-7, with a tentative D call TRBD2 (6 bases). The germline V gene encodes CDR1 GTSNPN and CDR2 SVGIG (reference sequence). V gave up 5 bases and J gave up 4 bases, with 18 bases separating them. This CDR3 has 14 amino acids. The CDR3 spells CAWQTRDLLYEQYF. The CDR3 DNA is TGTGCCTGGCAGACCCGGGACTTGCTGTACGAGCAGTACTTC. The full variable domain, with the rest looked up from reference TRBV30 and TRBJ2-7, is SQTIHQWPATLVQPVGSPLSLECTVEGTSNPNLYWYRQAAGRGLQLLFYSVGIGQISSEVPQNLSASRPQDRQFILSSKKLLLSDSGFYLCAWQTRDLLYEQYFGPGTRLTVT.

V is TRBV6-5 and J is TRBJ1-1; no clear D. CDR3 length: 12 residues. The V gene's germline CDR1 is MNHEY and CDR2 SVGAGI. Trimming cost V 4 bases and J 0 bases, with 3 bases left between them. The CDR3 DNA sequence: TGTGCCAGCAGTTCCATGAACACTGAAGCTTTCTTT. Residues: CASSSMNTEAFF.

This chain uses TRBV3-1 (or the pseudogene TRBV3-2) with TRBJ2-7; no reliable D call. V lost 2 bases to trimming and J lost 9 bases, with 14 bases between them. CDR3 length: 13 amino acids. CDR1 is LGHDT, CDR2 YNNKEL, per germline (reference sequence). The CDR3 spells CASSQTRSGGQYF. The CDR3 DNA follows: TGTGCCAGCAGCCAAACAAGGAGTGGTGGGCAGTACTTC.

The chain recombines TRBV3-1 (or the pseudogene TRBV3-2) with TRBJ1-3, with no clear D. This CDR3 comprises 13 residues. V was clipped by 0 bases and J by 4 bases, with 4 bases between them. The germline V gene encodes CDR1 LGHDT and CDR2 YNNKEL (reference sequence). DNA of the CDR3: TGTGCCAGCAGCCAAGATGGCGGAAACACCATATATTTT. Protein sequence: CASSQDGGNTIYF.

This chain connects TRBV6-5 to TRBJ2-1; D possibly corresponds to TRBD1 (6 bases). The CDR3 length is 15 residues. The germline CDR1 and CDR2 sequences are MNHEY and SVGAGI. The V end was cut by 0 bases, the J end by 7 bases, with 13 bases between. Written as DNA, the CDR3 is TGTGCCAGCAGTTACTCGCCAGGGGTCGGGAATGAGCAGTTCTTC. Amino acids: CASSYSPGVGNEQFF.

The chain has TRBV28 and TRBJ2-2; D is undetermined. Trimming left V 5 bases short and J 0 bases short, with 4 bases between. The CDR3 has 13 amino acids. Germline V gene data show CDR1 as MDHEN and CDR2 as SYDVKM. The CDR3 loop is CASSLTNTGELFF. DNA of the CDR3: TGTGCCAGCAGTCTTACGAACACCGGGGAGCTGTTTTTT. The full variable domain, rest sourced from reference TRBV28 and TRBJ2-2, is DVKVTQSSRYLVKRTGEKVFLECVQDMDHENMFWYRQDPGLGLRLIYFSYDVKMKEKGDIPEGYSVSREKKERFSLILESASTNQTSMYLCASSLTNTGELFFGEGSRLTVL.

The chain employs TRBV12-5 and TRBJ2-7, with D possibly being TRBD2 (5 bases). CDR3 length equals 14 residues. Germline V gene lookup returns CDR1 LGHNT and CDR2 FRNRAP. The ends were cut back, 3 bases at V and 3 bases at J, with 12 bases in the middle. The DNA for the CDR3 is TGTGCTAGTGGTTTATCTAGCTCCGTCTACGAGCAGTACTTC. As protein: CASGLSSSVYEQYF.

The V and J genes are TRBV5-4 and TRBJ1-2; D gene uncertain. Germline V gene lookup returns CDR1 SGHNT and CDR2 YYREEE (reference sequence). The CDR3 totals 14 residues. Deletions cut 4 bases from V and 10 bases from J, with 20 bases between. The CDR3 spells CASSPSQSTNYYTF. The CDR3 DNA reads as TGTGCCAGCAGCCCTTCGCAGTCGACAAATTACTACACCTTC.

The V and J genes are TRBV18 and TRBJ1-1; 8 bases align to TRBD1. This CDR3 is 17 amino acids long. Per germline, CDR1 KGHSH and CDR2 LQKENI. Trimming took 0 bases from V and 5 from J; bases not matched to a gene: 11. The CDR3 DNA is TGTGCCAGCTCACCACCGGACAGGGAATGGGCTAGGACTGAAGCTTTCTTT. Its protein product is CASSPPDREWARTEAFF.

There are a few counts of this clone. The chain uses TRBV28 and TRBJ2-7, with TRBD1 matching over 7 bases. The CDR3 covers 15 residues. Germline CDR1 and CDR2: MDHEN and SYDVKM. The trim removed 2 bases at V and 1 base at J, leaving 5 bases unmatched. This chain's CDR3 is CASSLIRGQSYEQYF. The CDR3 DNA follows: TGTGCCAGCAGTTTAATAAGGGGGCAGTCCTACGAGCAGTACTTC.

This rearrangement joins TRBV28 to TRBJ1-2, with a weak D call TRBD1 (5 bases). V lost 6 bases and J 8 bases, leaving 19 bases between the germline ends. Germline V gene sequence: CDR1 MDHEN, CDR2 SYDVKM. This CDR3 comprises 14 residues. The CDR3 spells CASSTRGVRGGYTF. CDR3 sequence (DNA): TGTGCCAGCAGCACCCGGGGGGTCCGGGGGGGCTACACCTTC.

This clone has a single count. The chain has TRBV2 and TRBJ2-6; 10 bases line up with TRBD1. The CDR3 consists of 17 residues. Germline CDR1 and CDR2: SNHLY and FYNNEI. Trimming took 8 bases from V and 1 from J; bases not matched to a gene: 8. The DNA for the CDR3 is TGTGCCAGCTGGGGGACAGGGGTGAGGTCTGGGGCCAACGTCCTGACTTTC. Amino acids: CASWGTGVRSGANVLTF.

This rearrangement joins TRBV20-1 to TRBJ1-1; 8 positions match TRBD1. J lost 1 base, V lost 3 bases, and 7 bases had no gene match. This CDR3 region has 15 residues. Germline assignment: CDR1 DFQATT and CDR2 SNEGSKA (reference sequence). CDR3 sequence reads: CSASRDRGGNTEAFF. The CDR3 coding sequence is TGCAGTGCTAGTCGCGACAGGGGCGGGAACACTGAAGCTTTCTTT.

This chain links TRBV9 with TRBJ2-7, with 8 bases aligning to TRBD1. From germline, CDR1 is SGDLS and CDR2 YYNGEE. The CDR3 runs 14 residues. Trimming removed 4 bases from V and 3 bases from J; junction bases left unmatched: 6. CDR3 bases: TGTGCCAGCAGCCCAGGGGACAGGCACTACGAGCAGTACTTC. This codes for CASSPGDRHYEQYF.

The gene calls are TRBV18 and TRBJ1-4; D unclear. This CDR3 is built from 12 residues. V was trimmed by 6 bases and J by 8 bases, leaving 10 bases between them. Germline CDR1 and CDR2: KGHSH and LQKENI. CDR3 DNA sequence: TGTGCCAGCTCTTACGGTGAGGAAAAACTGTTTTTT. Translating gives CASSYGEEKLFF.

CDR3: CASSPGTGGSGANVLTF. In DNA, the CDR3 is TGTGCCAGCTCGCCCGGGACAGGGGGCTCTGGGGCCAACGTCCTGACTTTC. This chain joins TRBV18 and TRBJ2-6; 11 bases map to TRBD1. The CDR3 contains 17 residues. Trimming at V came to 6 bases and at J to 0 bases, leaving 4 bases not matched to a gene. Per germline, CDR1 KGHSH and CDR2 LQKENI.